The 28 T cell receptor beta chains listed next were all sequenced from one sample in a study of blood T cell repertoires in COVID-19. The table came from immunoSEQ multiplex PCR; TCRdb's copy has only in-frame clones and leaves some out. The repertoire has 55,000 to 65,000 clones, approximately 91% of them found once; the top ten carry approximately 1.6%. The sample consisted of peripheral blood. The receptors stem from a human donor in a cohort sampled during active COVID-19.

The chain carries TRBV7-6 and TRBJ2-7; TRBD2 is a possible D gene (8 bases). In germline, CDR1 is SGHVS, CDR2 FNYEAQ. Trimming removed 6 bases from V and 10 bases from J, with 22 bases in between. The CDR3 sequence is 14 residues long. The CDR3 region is CASRKGGGSGEQYF. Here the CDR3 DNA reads TGTGCCAGCAGAAAAGGGGGCGGTAGCGGGGAACAGTACTTC.

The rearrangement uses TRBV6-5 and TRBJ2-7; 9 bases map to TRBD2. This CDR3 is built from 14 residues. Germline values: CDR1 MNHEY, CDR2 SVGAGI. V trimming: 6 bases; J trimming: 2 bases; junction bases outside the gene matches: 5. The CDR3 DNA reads TGTGCCAGCAGAATAGCGGGGGCAACCTACGAGCAGTACTTC. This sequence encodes CASRIAGATYEQYF.

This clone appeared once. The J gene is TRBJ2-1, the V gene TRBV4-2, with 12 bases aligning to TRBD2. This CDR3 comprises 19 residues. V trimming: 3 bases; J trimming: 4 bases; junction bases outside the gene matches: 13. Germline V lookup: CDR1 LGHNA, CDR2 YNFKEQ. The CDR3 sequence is CASSHSGTSGFGGYNEQFF. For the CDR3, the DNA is TGTGCCAGCAGCCATTCCGGGACTAGCGGGTTCGGGGGTTACAATGAGCAGTTCTTC.

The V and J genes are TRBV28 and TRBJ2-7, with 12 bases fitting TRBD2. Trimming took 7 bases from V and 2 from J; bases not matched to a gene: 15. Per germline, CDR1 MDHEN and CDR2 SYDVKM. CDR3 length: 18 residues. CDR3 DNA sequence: TGTGCCAGCACTCCGACTAGCGGGAGTGAGAGGGGCCCCTACGAGCAGTACTTC. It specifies CASTPTSGSERGPYEQYF.

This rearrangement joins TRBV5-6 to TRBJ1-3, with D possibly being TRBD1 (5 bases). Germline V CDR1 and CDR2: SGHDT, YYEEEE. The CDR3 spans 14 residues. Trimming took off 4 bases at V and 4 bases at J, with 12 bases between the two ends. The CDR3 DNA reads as TGTGCCAGCAGCCGGTTGACAGTAGGAAACACCATATATTTT. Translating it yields CASSRLTVGNTIYF.

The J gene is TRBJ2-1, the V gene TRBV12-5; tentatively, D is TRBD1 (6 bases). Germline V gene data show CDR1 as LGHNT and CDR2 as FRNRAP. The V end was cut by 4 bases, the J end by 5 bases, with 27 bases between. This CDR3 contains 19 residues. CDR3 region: CASGSYRYGSGAHHNEQFF. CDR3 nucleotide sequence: TGTGCTAGTGGTTCGTACCGGTACGGGTCAGGGGCCCACCACAATGAGCAGTTCTTC.

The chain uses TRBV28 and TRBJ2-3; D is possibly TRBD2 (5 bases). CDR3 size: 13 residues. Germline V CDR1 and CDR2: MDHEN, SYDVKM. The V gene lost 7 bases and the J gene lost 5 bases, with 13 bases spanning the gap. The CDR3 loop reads CASKLGQLDTQYF. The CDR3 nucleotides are TGTGCCAGCAAACTAGGCCAATTAGATACGCAGTATTTT.

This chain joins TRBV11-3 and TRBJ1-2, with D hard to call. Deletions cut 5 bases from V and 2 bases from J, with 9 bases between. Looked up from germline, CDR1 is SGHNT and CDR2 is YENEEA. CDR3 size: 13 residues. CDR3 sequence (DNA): TGTGCCAGCAGCCGGGAGAGAAACTATGGCTACACCTTC. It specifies CASSRERNYGYTF.

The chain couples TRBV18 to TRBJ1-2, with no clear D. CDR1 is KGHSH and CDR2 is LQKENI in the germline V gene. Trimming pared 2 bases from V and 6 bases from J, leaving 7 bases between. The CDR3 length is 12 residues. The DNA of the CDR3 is TGTGCCAGCTCACCAAACGGGGATGGCTACACCTTC. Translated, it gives CASSPNGDGYTF.

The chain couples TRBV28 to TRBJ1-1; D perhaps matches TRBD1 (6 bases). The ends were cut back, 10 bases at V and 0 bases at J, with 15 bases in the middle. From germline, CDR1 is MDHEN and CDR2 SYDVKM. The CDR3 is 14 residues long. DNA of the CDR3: TGTGCCACCCCACCCGGGGGGCTGAACACTGAAGCTTTCTTT. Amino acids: CATPPGGLNTEAFF.

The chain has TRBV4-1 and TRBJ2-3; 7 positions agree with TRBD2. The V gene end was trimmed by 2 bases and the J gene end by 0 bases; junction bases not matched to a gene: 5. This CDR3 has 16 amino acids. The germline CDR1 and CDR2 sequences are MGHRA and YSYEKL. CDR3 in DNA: TGCGCCAGCAGCCAAACCCCAGCGGGGAGCACAGATACGCAGTATTTT. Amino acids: CASSQTPAGSTDTQYF.

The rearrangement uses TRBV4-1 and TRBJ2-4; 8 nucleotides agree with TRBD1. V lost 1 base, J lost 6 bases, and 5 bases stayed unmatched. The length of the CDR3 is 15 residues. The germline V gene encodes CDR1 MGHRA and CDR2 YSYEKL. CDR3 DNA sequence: TGCGCCAGCAGCCAAGCGGACAGGGAGGTAAACATTCAGTACTTC. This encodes CASSQADREVNIQYF.

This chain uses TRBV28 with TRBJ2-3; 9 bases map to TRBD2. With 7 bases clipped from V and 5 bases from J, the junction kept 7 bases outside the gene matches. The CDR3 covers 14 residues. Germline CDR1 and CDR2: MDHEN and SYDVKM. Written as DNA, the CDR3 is TGTGCCAGCATGGCGGGAGGGCTGGTAGATACGCAGTATTTT. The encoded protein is CASMAGGLVDTQYF. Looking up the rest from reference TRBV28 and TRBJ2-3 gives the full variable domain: DVKVTQSSRYLVKRTGEKVFLECVQDMDHENMFWYRQDPGLGLRLIYFSYDVKMKEKGDIPEGYSVSREKKERFSLILESASTNQTSMYLCASMAGGLVDTQYFGPGTRLTVL.

The CDR3 loop reads CASSLAGTSGVKETQYF. In nucleotides, the CDR3 is TGTGCCAGCAGCTTAGCCGGCACTAGCGGGGTCAAAGAGACCCAGTACTTC. J is TRBJ2-5 and V is TRBV7-2, with 10 positions matching TRBD2. Germline V lookup: CDR1 SGHTA, CDR2 FQGNSA. This CDR3 spans 17 amino acids. The V gene end was trimmed by 0 bases and the J gene end by 3 bases; junction bases not matched to a gene: 7.

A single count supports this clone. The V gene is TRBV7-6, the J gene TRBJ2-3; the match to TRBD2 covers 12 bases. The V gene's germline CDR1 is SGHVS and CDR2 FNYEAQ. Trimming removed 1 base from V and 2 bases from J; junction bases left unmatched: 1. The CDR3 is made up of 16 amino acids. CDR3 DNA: TGTGCCAGCAGCTTAGGGACTAGCGGGACCACAGATACGCAGTATTTT. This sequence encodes CASSLGTSGTTDTQYF.

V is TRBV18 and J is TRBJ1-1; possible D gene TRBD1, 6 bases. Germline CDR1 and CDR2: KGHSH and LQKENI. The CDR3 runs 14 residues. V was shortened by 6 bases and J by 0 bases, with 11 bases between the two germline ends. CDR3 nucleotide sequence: TGTGCCAGCTCCCTCCAGGGGATGAACACTGAAGCTTTCTTT. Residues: CASSLQGMNTEAFF.

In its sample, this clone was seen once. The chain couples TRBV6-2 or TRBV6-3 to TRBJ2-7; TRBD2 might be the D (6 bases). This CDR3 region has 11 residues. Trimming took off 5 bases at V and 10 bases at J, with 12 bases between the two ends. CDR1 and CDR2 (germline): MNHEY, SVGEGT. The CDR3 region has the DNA TGTGCCAGCAGTCTCGGGACTCGACAGTACTTC. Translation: CASSLGTRQYF.

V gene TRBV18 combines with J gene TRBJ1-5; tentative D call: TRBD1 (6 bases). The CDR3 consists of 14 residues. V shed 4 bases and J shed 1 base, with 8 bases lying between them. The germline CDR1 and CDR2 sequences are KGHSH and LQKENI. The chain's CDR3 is CASSRDMSNQPQHF. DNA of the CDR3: TGTGCCAGCTCACGGGACATGAGCAATCAGCCCCAGCATTTT.

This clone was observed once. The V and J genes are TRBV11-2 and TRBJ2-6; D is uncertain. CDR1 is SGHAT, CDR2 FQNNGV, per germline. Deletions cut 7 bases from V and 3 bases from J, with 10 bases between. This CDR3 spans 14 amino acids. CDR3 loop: CASTRRGGANVLTF. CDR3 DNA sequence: TGTGCCAGCACCCGACGAGGTGGGGCCAACGTCCTGACTTTC.

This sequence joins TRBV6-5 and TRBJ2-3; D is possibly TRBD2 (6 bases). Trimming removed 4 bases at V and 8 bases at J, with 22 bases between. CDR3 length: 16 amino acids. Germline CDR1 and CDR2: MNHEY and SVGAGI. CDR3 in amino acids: CASSSPGGGSALTQYF. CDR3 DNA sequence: TGTGCCAGCAGTTCCCCCGGCGGAGGGAGCGCTCTTACGCAGTATTTT.

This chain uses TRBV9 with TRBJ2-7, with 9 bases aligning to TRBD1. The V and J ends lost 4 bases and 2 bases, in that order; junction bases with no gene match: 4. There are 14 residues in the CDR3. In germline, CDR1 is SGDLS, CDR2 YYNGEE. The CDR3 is CASSTTGGAYEQYF. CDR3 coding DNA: TGTGCCAGCAGCACAACAGGGGGCGCCTACGAGCAGTACTTC.

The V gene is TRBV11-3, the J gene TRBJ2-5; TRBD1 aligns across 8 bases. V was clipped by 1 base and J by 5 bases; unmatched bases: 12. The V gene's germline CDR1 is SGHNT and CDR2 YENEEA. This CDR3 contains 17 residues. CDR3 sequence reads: CASSLVLAPGGKETQYF. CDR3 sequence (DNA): TGTGCCAGCAGCTTAGTATTAGCGCCAGGGGGCAAGGAGACCCAGTACTTC. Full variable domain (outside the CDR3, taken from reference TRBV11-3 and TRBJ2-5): EAGVVQSPRYKIIEKKQPVAFWCNPISGHNTLYWYLQNLGQGPELLIRYENEEAVDDSQLPKDRFSAERLKGVDSTLKIQPAELGDSAVYLCASSLVLAPGGKETQYFGPGTRLLVL.

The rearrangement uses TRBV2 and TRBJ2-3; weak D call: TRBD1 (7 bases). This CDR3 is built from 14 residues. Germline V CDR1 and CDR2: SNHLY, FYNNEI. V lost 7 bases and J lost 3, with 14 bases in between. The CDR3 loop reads CASNSGGGTDTQYF. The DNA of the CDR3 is TGTGCCAGCAATTCAGGGGGAGGAACAGATACGCAGTATTTT.

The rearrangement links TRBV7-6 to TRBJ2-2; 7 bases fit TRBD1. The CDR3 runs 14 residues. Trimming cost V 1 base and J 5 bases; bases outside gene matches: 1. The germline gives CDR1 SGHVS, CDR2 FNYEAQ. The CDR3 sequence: CASSLGGQTGELFF. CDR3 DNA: TGTGCCAGCAGCTTAGGGGGACAGACCGGGGAGCTGTTTTTT.

The CDR3 nucleotides are TGTGCCACGCGGGGCCGAGGACTAGTAGGTGGCACAGATACGCAGTATTTT. Translation: CATRGRGLVGGTDTQYF. J is TRBJ2-3 and V is TRBV28, with TRBD2 matching over 7 bases. After removal of 10 bases from V and 1 base from J, the junction contained 17 bases not matched to a gene. The CDR3 sequence is 17 residues long. From germline, CDR1 is MDHEN and CDR2 SYDVKM.

CDR3 coding DNA: TGTGCCAGTAGTCTACCCGGCGGCTCTGGGGCCAACGTCCTGACTTTC. Protein: CASSLPGGSGANVLTF. The rearrangement links TRBV19 to TRBJ2-6; the D is unclear. CDR1 and CDR2 (germline): LNHDA, SQIVND (reference sequence). The CDR3 has 16 amino acids. V lost 5 bases and J 0 bases, leaving 11 bases between the germline ends.

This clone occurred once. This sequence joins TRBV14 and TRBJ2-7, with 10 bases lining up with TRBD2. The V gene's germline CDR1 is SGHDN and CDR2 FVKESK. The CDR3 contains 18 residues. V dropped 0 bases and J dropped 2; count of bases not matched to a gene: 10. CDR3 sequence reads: CASSQDNSGRAGTYEQYF. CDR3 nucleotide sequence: TGTGCCAGCAGCCAAGATAACAGCGGGAGGGCCGGAACCTACGAGCAGTACTTC.

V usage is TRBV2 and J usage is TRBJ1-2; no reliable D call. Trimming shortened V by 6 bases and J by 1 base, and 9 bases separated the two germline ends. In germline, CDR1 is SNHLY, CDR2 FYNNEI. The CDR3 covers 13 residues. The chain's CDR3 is CASRGSINYGYTF. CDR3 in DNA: TGTGCCAGCAGGGGGAGCATTAACTATGGCTACACCTTC.